This entry lists 30 T cell receptor beta chains sequenced from one sample in a study of regulatory T cells in long-lasting Graves disease. Described time point: newly diagnosed GD, antithyroid drugs for less than 3 months. PBMC-derived RNA was used for the TCR library. To make TCR beta libraries, researchers used iRepertoire HTBI primers and Arm-PCR of CDR3 regions. One entry per CDR3 protein results from TCRdb running MiXCR on the multiplex PCR reads. The data hold some 400,000 distinct CDR3 sequences, with just under 15% observed a single time. These data were also reused for a study on T cells in Graves' hyperthyroidism and ophthalmopathy.

This specimen consisted of peripheral blood mononuclear cells (PBMCs), obtained at new diagnosis, from a patient treated with antithyroid drugs. All receptors derive from a woman in her twenties or thirties with Graves disease.

This clonotype was recorded at least ten times. The DNA of the CDR3 is TGTGCCAGCAGACCCGGGACTAGCGGTGACAATGAGCAGTTCTTC. Protein product: CASRPGTSGDNEQFF. This sequence joins TRBV6-1 and TRBJ2-1, with 11 bases lining up with TRBD2. The length of the CDR3 is 15 residues. Germline loops: CDR1 MNHNS, CDR2 SASEGT. With 6 bases clipped from V and 5 bases from J, the junction kept 6 bases outside the gene matches.

This clonotype was found many times. The chain has TRBV7-9 and TRBJ2-1; D unresolved. Germline-derived CDR1 and CDR2 are SEHNR and FQNEAQ (reference sequence). The CDR3 consists of 16 residues. V shed 4 bases and J shed 2 bases, with 15 bases lying between them. DNA of the CDR3: TGTGCCAGCAGCTCCACCTCCGGGCCGACCTACAATGAGCAGTTCTTC. It specifies CASSSTSGPTYNEQFF.

This clonotype was seen many times. The gene calls are TRBV6-5 and TRBJ2-1; D remains ambiguous. CDR3 size: 13 residues. CDR1 and CDR2 (germline): MNHEY, SVGAGI. V lost 3 bases to trimming and J lost 3 bases, with 6 bases between them. The CDR3 region has the DNA TGTGCCAGCAGTTATTACAACTACAATGAGCAGTTCTTC. It codes for CASSYYNYNEQFF.

The chain couples TRBV10-3 to TRBJ1-2; D is ambiguous. The CDR3 loop spans 12 amino acids. V was pared by 10 bases and J by 7 bases, with 16 bases between. Germline V gives CDR1 ENHRY, CDR2 SYGVKD. The chain's CDR3 is CATGPRRGGYTF. CDR3 DNA sequence: TGTGCCACCGGACCCCGACGGGGTGGCTACACCTTC.

The chain combines TRBV10-3 with TRBJ2-1; 8 bases match TRBD2. CDR1 ENHRY and CDR2 SYGVKD come from the germline V gene. This CDR3 has 16 residues. V lost 3 bases to trimming and J lost 2 bases; unmatched junction nucleotides: 6. CDR3: CAISEIAGSPYNEQFF. The CDR3 nucleotides read TGTGCCATCAGTGAAATAGCGGGAAGCCCCTACAATGAGCAGTTCTTC.

This chain links TRBV7-9 with TRBJ1-6; TRBD1 matches at 8 bases. Germline trimming cut 0 bases from V and 5 bases from J; bases unmatched to any gene: 9. Germline loops: CDR1 SEHNR, CDR2 FQNEAQ (reference sequence). This CDR3 region has 18 residues. The CDR3 region is CASSLAPTGVVNNSPLHF. The CDR3 DNA follows: TGTGCCAGCAGCTTAGCGCCGACAGGGGTCGTCAATAATTCACCCCTCCACTTT. Filled out from reference TRBV7-9 and TRBJ1-6, the complete variable domain reads DTGVSQNPRHKITKRGQNVTFRCDPISEHNRLYWYRQTLGQGPEFLTYFQNEAQLEKSRLLSDRFSAERPKGSFSTLEIQRTEQGDSAMYLCASSLAPTGVVNNSPLHFGNGTRLTVT.

For this clonotype: Germline is not matched at one junction end, which may reflect a read error. V and J are TRBV13 and TRBJ2-1; 13 bases map to TRBD2. Germline values: CDR1 PRHDT, CDR2 FYEKMQ (reference sequence). This CDR3 has 16 residues. This CDR3 is CASSLWGTSGIYEQFF. CDR3 coding DNA: TGCGCCAGCAGCTTATGGGGGACTAGCGGGATCTATGAGCAGTTCTTC. Using reference TRBV13 and TRBJ2-1 for the parts outside the CDR3, the full variable domain is AAGVIQSPRHLIKEKRETATLKCYPIPRHDTVYWYQQGPGQDPQFLISFYEKMQSDKGSIPDRFSAQQFSDYHSELNMSSLELGDSALYFCASSLWGTSGIYEQFFGPGTRLTVL.

Many counts were recorded for this clonotype. The V call is TRBV5-6, the J call TRBJ2-7, with 8 bases that match TRBD1. The CDR3 is 13 residues long. The germline V gene has CDR1 SGHDT and CDR2 YYEEEE. V lost 7 bases and J lost 6; bases outside the gene matches: 9. In DNA, the CDR3 is TGTGCCAGCGAGGCAGGGGGCATAGGCGAGCAGTACTTC. Translated, it gives CASEAGGIGEQYF.

This rearrangement joins TRBV10-3 to TRBJ2-2, with a tentative D call TRBD2 (5 bases). This CDR3 has 12 residues. Germline V gene data show CDR1 as ENHRY and CDR2 as SYGVKD. V dropped 8 bases and J dropped 6 bases, with 10 bases sitting between them. The CDR3 nucleotides are TGTGCCATCGGTCGAGGGCCCGGGGAGCTGTTTTTT. Its translation is CAIGRGPGELFF.

This clonotype was counted only a few times. The V gene is TRBV2, the J gene TRBJ1-2, with 9 positions matching TRBD1. V lost 11 bases and J lost 4; bases outside the gene matches: 11. Germline lookup yields CDR1 SNHLY and CDR2 FYNNEI. The CDR3 sequence is 14 residues long. The CDR3 reads CAGTGTGPPYGYTF. As DNA, the CDR3 is TGTGCCGGCACCGGGACAGGGCCCCCCTATGGCTACACCTTC. The full variable domain, with the rest looked up from reference TRBV2 and TRBJ1-2, is EPEVTQTPSHQVTQMGQEVILRCVPISNHLYFYWYRQILGQKVEFLVSFYNNEISEKSEIFDDQFSVERPDGSNFTLKIRSTKLEDSAMYFCAGTGTGPPYGYTFGSGTRLTVV.

For this clonotype: A read error is possible here, since a much larger clone lies one base away. CDR3 loop: CASGLEGSKKETQYF. The CDR3 DNA sequence: TGTGCCAGCGGCTTGGAGGGCAGTAAGAAAGAGACCCAGTACTTC. The chain recombines TRBV11-1 with TRBJ2-5, with D maybe TRBD2 (6 bases). Germline values: CDR1 SGHAT, CDR2 FQDESV (reference sequence). The CDR3 has 15 residues.

The rearrangement joins TRBV11-2 to TRBJ2-3, with a tentative D call TRBD2 (5 bases). The CDR3 spans 16 residues. The germline V gene has CDR1 SGHAT and CDR2 FQNNGV. V lost 1 base and J lost 6, with 17 bases in between. The DNA for the CDR3 is TGTGCCAGCAGCTTAGTTACTAGTGCCGTCGGCGATACGCAGTATTTT. It codes for CASSLVTSAVGDTQYF.

Turning to this clonotype: It is unclear where the CDR3 begins or ends on the DNA, so no DNA is shown, and the CDR3 is as TCRdb lists it. The V call is TRBV6-2 or TRBV6-3, the J call TRBJ1-2. In germline, CDR1 is MNHEY, CDR2 SVGEGT. A total of 16 residues make up the CDR3, ends included. The CDR3 sequence: CASSILADSVYDGYTF.

Worth noting for this clonotype: Possible read error: a much larger clone is one base away. The V call is TRBV5-6, the J call TRBJ2-7, with TRBD2 matching 9 bases. The V segment lost 4 bases and the J segment 5 bases; nucleotides outside the gene matches: 7. The CDR3 contains 14 residues. CDR1 and CDR2 (germline): SGHDT, YYEEEE. CDR3: CASSLGGRANEQYF. CDR3 in DNA: TGTGCCAGCAGCCTTGGCGGGAGGGCCAACGAGCAGTACTTC. The entire variable domain, with the rest obtained from reference TRBV5-6 and TRBJ2-7, is as follows: DAGVTQSPTHLIKTRGQQVTLRCSPKSGHDTVSWYQQALGQGPQFIFQYYEEEERQRGNFPDRFSGHQFPNYSSELNVNALLLGDSALYLCASSLGGRANEQYFGPGTRLTVT.

This clonotype was observed a handful of times. V usage is TRBV10-3 and J usage is TRBJ2-1; D uncertain. V was pared by 6 bases and J by 10 bases, with 13 bases between. This CDR3 has 12 residues. The germline V gene encodes CDR1 ENHRY and CDR2 SYGVKD. This chain's CDR3 is CAIRQFSGEQFF. For the CDR3, the DNA is TGTGCCATCAGACAGTTTAGTGGGGAGCAGTTCTTC.

This clonotype was found many times. This chain uses TRBV5-6 with TRBJ2-1, with D unresolved. Germline loops: CDR1 SGHDT, CDR2 YYEEEE. The germline V and J ends were trimmed by 0 bases and 9 bases, with 16 bases remaining between them. The CDR3 spans 15 residues. The CDR3 spells CASSLVVGQTIEQFF. The CDR3 nucleotides are TGTGCCAGCAGCTTGGTGGTCGGTCAGACCATTGAGCAGTTCTTC.

The table lists this clonotype with a few counts. The chain combines TRBV5-6 with TRBJ1-1; D ambiguous. Trimming left V 1 base short and J 2 bases short, with 18 bases between. Germline V CDR1 and CDR2: SGHDT, YYEEEE. The CDR3 is made up of 17 amino acids. DNA for the CDR3: TGTGCCAGCAGCTTGCTCCGTGTCGGCCGTCTAAACACTGAAGCTTTCTTT. Translated: CASSLLRVGRLNTEAFF.

V is TRBV7-9 and J is TRBJ2-7, with D hard to call. Germline assignment: CDR1 SEHNR and CDR2 FQNEAQ (reference sequence). CDR3 length equals 17 residues. Trimming removed 4 bases at V and 0 bases at J, with 19 bases between. CDR3 in DNA: TGTGCCAGCAGCTCTAAAACAAAGGACCCGAGCTCCTACGAGCAGTACTTC. Its translation: CASSSKTKDPSSYEQYF.

This clonotype came up a few times. The CDR3 loop reads CASSTRTSATDTQYF. The DNA for the CDR3 is TGTGCCAGCAGCACCAGGACTAGTGCCACAGATACGCAGTATTTT. V usage is TRBV13 and J usage is TRBJ2-3, with TRBD2 matching over 7 bases. This CDR3 has 15 residues. The V gene end was trimmed by 5 bases and the J gene end by 2 bases; junction bases not matched to a gene: 7. Germline CDR1 PRHDT, CDR2 FYEKMQ (reference sequence).

This clonotype has more than one count but fewer than ten. For the CDR3, the DNA is TGTGCTAGTGGTTTGGTAGTAGGCCGGAACACTGAAGCTTTCTTT. Encoded protein: CASGLVVGRNTEAFF. The J gene is TRBJ1-1, the V gene TRBV12-5, with D hard to call. The CDR3 has 15 amino acids. CDR1 is LGHNT and CDR2 is FRNRAP in the germline V gene. With 0 bases removed from V and 1 base from J, the gap between germline ends came to 9 bases.

This clonotype was detected many times. This chain uses TRBV18 with TRBJ1-1, with TRBD1 as a possible D gene (6 bases). The germline V gene has CDR1 KGHSH and CDR2 LQKENI. CDR3 length equals 13 residues. V shed 5 bases and J shed 6 bases, with 13 bases lying between them. The CDR3 nucleotides are TGTGCCAGCTCAGGCGGGGGCAGGGCTGAAGCTTTCTTT. Translated: CASSGGGRAEAFF.

The chain carries TRBV19 and TRBJ2-1; TRBD2 matches 11 bases. The CDR3 totals 18 residues. Trimming at V came to 1 base and at J to 4 bases, leaving 9 bases not matched to a gene. Germline V gene lookup returns CDR1 LNHDA and CDR2 SQIVND (reference sequence). In nucleotides, the CDR3 is TGTGCCAGTAGTATAGTCCCCTTAGCGGGAGGGAGGTACAATGAGCAGTTCTTC. As protein: CASSIVPLAGGRYNEQFF. Supplemented by reference TRBV19 and TRBJ2-1, the full variable domain reads DGGITQSPKYLFRKEGQNVTLSCEQNLNHDAMYWYRQDPGQGLRLIYYSQIVNDFQKGDIAEGYSVSREKKESFPLTVTSAQKNPTAFYLCASSIVPLAGGRYNEQFFGPGTRLTVL.

This clonotype came up a few times. The chain has TRBV29-1 and TRBJ2-7; D is unresolved. Germline CDR1 reads SQVTM; CDR2 reads ANQGSEA. The CDR3 sequence is 14 residues long. Deletions cut 7 bases from V and 0 bases from J, with 16 bases between. CDR3 bases: TGCAGCGCCCTCGGACGCAGCAGCTCCTACGAGCAGTACTTC. The encoded protein is CSALGRSSSYEQYF.

In this sample, this clonotype turned up a few times. The J gene is TRBJ1-5, the V gene TRBV30, with D tentatively TRBD1 (6 bases). Germline V lookup: CDR1 GTSNPN, CDR2 SVGIG (reference sequence). Trimming took off 0 bases at V and 7 bases at J, with 13 bases between the two ends. The CDR3 covers 14 residues. In DNA, the CDR3 is TGTGCCTGGAGTGTAGGAACAGGGCAGCAGCCCCAGCATTTT. Translation: CAWSVGTGQQPQHF.

This clonotype showed up many times. The chain carries TRBV7-9 and TRBJ2-1; 9 nucleotides match TRBD2. J was trimmed by 0 bases and V by 5 bases; bases with no gene match: 2. Germline assignment: CDR1 SEHNR and CDR2 FQNEAQ (reference sequence). CDR3 size: 15 residues. CDR3 in amino acids: CASSPSGNSYNEQFF. The CDR3 coding sequence is TGTGCCAGCAGCCCTAGCGGGAACTCCTACAATGAGCAGTTCTTC.

This clonotype occurred many times. V and J are TRBV20-1 and TRBJ2-7, with a tentative D call TRBD1 (5 bases). CDR1 is DFQATT and CDR2 is SNEGSKA in the germline V gene (reference sequence). V lost 3 bases to trimming and J lost 6 bases, with 9 bases between them. The CDR3 runs to 11 residues. CDR3 nucleotides: TGCAGTGCTAGTTCAGGGTTCGAGCAGTACTTC. This codes for CSASSGFEQYF.

This clonotype was counted a few times. This chain joins TRBV14 and TRBJ2-5; TRBD2 might be the D (5 bases). Germline CDR1 is SGHDN and CDR2 is FVKESK. The CDR3 totals 18 residues. Trimming left V 0 bases short and J 8 bases short, with 25 bases between. The CDR3 reads CASSQDEYKGDPDYTQYF. The DNA for the CDR3 is TGTGCCAGCAGCCAAGATGAGTACAAGGGAGATCCGGATTATACCCAGTACTTC.

V usage is TRBV5-1 and J usage is TRBJ1-2; D not resolved. Germline V CDR1 and CDR2: SGHRS, YFSETQ. CDR3 length: 15 amino acids. V lost 0 bases to trimming and J lost 2 bases, with 11 bases between them. CDR3 coding DNA: TGCGCCAGCAGCTTGGGATCCGGGAGGAACTATGGCTACACCTTC. It yields the protein CASSLGSGRNYGYTF.

The V call is TRBV6-1, the J call TRBJ2-5; D gene ambiguous. Trimming left V 6 bases short and J 0 bases short, with 11 bases between. The V gene's germline CDR1 is MNHNS and CDR2 SASEGT. This CDR3 has 14 amino acids. CDR3 nucleotide sequence: TGTGCCAGCAGCCCTTTAACGTACCAAGAGACCCAGTACTTC. Its protein is CASSPLTYQETQYF.

Ten or more counts support this clonotype. The V and J genes are TRBV5-1 and TRBJ2-5; possibly TRBD1 or TRBD2 for D (5 bases each). CDR1 and CDR2 from the germline V gene are SGHRS and YFSETQ. The CDR3 loop spans 14 amino acids. Trimming took 4 bases from V and 0 from J, leaving 10 bases between them. CDR3 residues: CASSTGRNQETQYF. The CDR3 nucleotides read TGCGCCAGCAGCACGGGACGGAACCAAGAGACCCAGTACTTC.